The T cell receptor (beta chain) described here comes from a study of technical replicates of blood from a few donors. This table comes from immunoSEQ multiplex PCR, and its TCRdb copy is limited to in-frame clones, with some not included. The sample records 82,000 or so clones, under 96% being singletons. Per the germline V gene, CDR1 is MNHEY and CDR2 is SMNVEV (reference sequence). Trimming stripped 0 bases from V and 4 bases from J, with 18 bases between. The CDR3 totals 17 residues. This receptor was taken from a human donor in good health. Sequencing was carried out using T cells isolated from PBMCs. The chain has TRBV27 and TRBJ1-2; D possibly corresponds to TRBD1 (5 bases). This CDR3 reads CASSLSRDAGLGYGYTF. The CDR3 nucleotides read TGTGCCAGCAGTTTATCGAGGGACGCGGGGTTAGGCTATGGCTACACCTTC.